This TCR beta chain appears in the sequencing data of a study of cytomegalovirus exposure and HLA in healthy donors. Profiled with immunoSEQ multiplex PCR; TCRdb holds only in-frame clones, not every one. The data show 150,000 to 250,000 clones, with 75% to 85% seen just once and around 15% held by the top ten. Germline CDR1 reads MNHEY; CDR2 reads SVGAGI. The CDR3 runs 16 residues. Trimming removed 2 bases from V and 2 bases from J, with 13 bases in between. Sample: PBMCs. The TCR sequence derives from a woman in her twenties or thirties in good health and CMV-seropositive. V usage is TRBV6-5 and J usage is TRBJ2-1; TRBD2 is a possible D gene (5 bases). The CDR3 DNA sequence: TGTGCCAGCAGTTACACTCACGGGAAACCCTACAATGAGCAGTTCTTC. Translating it yields CASSYTHGKPYNEQFF.